These 14 T cell receptor beta chains originate from one sample sequenced in a study of cytomegalovirus exposure and HLA in healthy donors. Vbeta (60) and Jbeta (13) primers were used in the PCR. Data came from immunoSEQ multiplex PCR; TCRdb stores just in-frame clones and leaves some out. The table includes some 130,000 clones, 79% detected once. The specimen was PBMCs. These receptors were collected from a man aged 18 to 30 in good health and CMV-seronegative.

The chain joins TRBV28 to TRBJ1-2; 8 nucleotides line up with TRBD1. Per the germline V gene, CDR1 is MDHEN and CDR2 is SYDVKM. The CDR3 is made up of 16 amino acids. The V segment lost 2 bases and the J segment 5 bases; nucleotides outside the gene matches: 10. The CDR3 reads CASSLVGAGGSYGYTF. The CDR3 nucleotides read TGTGCCAGCAGTTTAGTAGGGGCAGGGGGCTCGTATGGCTACACCTTC.

The rearrangement joins TRBV7-2 to TRBJ1-6, with 8 bases matching TRBD1. Germline CDR1 SGHTA, CDR2 FQGNSA. The J segment lost 9 bases and the V segment lost 0 bases, leaving 7 bases of the junction unmatched. This CDR3 is built from 16 residues. In DNA, the CDR3 is TGTGCCAGCAGCTTAGCGCTGATGACAGGGGTTTCACCCCTCCACTTT. As protein: CASSLALMTGVSPLHF.

Only a few counts were recorded for this clone. The V call is TRBV27, the J call TRBJ1-1, with a possible D match to TRBD1 (6 bases). CDR1 and CDR2 (germline): MNHEY, SMNVEV (reference sequence). This CDR3 region has 14 residues. V was trimmed by 7 bases and J by 0 bases, leaving 12 bases between them. In DNA form, the CDR3 reads TGTGCCAGCACCCCCAGGGGTATGAACACTGAAGCTTTCTTT. Translating it yields CASTPRGMNTEAFF.

The chain combines TRBV6-5 with TRBJ2-2; no reliable D call. Per the germline V gene, CDR1 is MNHEY and CDR2 is SVGAGI. The CDR3 runs to 14 residues. The ends were cut back, 5 bases at V and 1 base at J, with 8 bases in the middle. The CDR3 region is CASSEMMNTGELFF. The DNA of the CDR3 is TGTGCCAGCAGTGAGATGATGAACACCGGGGAGCTGTTTTTT.

The J gene is TRBJ2-1, the V gene TRBV18; tentatively, D is TRBD2 (6 bases). V lost 5 bases and J lost 8, with 25 bases in between. The CDR3 is made up of 17 amino acids. Germline CDR1 reads KGHSH; CDR2 reads LQKENI. CDR3 region: CASSSSLSGTWSDEQFF. CDR3 DNA: TGTGCCAGCTCATCCAGTCTTTCCGGGACTTGGTCGGATGAGCAGTTCTTC.

The chain links TRBV2 to TRBJ2-5, with 8 bases fitting TRBD1. Trimming removed 7 bases from V and 5 bases from J; junction bases left unmatched: 9. CDR3 size: 14 residues. Germline values: CDR1 SNHLY, CDR2 FYNNEI. CDR3 sequence (DNA): TGTGCCAGCATTACTCAGGGGGCGGGGGAGACCCAGTACTTC. Its translation: CASITQGAGETQYF. Based on the CDR3 plus reference TRBV2 and TRBJ2-5, the full variable domain is EPEVTQTPSHQVTQMGQEVILRCVPISNHLYFYWYRQILGQKVEFLVSFYNNEISEKSEIFDDQFSVERPDGSNFTLKIRSTKLEDSAMYFCASITQGAGETQYFGPGTRLLVL.

The J gene is TRBJ2-1, the V gene TRBV19; 8 bases fit TRBD2. Germline assignment: CDR1 LNHDA and CDR2 SQIVND (reference sequence). The length of the CDR3 is 16 residues. Trimming took 0 bases from V and 2 from J; bases not matched to a gene: 3. As DNA, the CDR3 is TGTGCCAGTAGTATAGATACTAGCGGCGCCTACAATGAGCAGTTCTTC. Translating it yields CASSIDTSGAYNEQFF.

J is TRBJ1-6 and V is TRBV10-3, with 7 bases matching TRBD1. V was pared by 4 bases and J by 7 bases, with 16 bases of the junction left unmatched. Germline loops: CDR1 ENHRY, CDR2 SYGVKD. There are 18 residues in the CDR3. The CDR3 DNA reads as TGTGCCATCAGTGCCCGGATTGACAGGGTGGTTTACAATTCACCCCTCCACTTT. Protein: CAISARIDRVVYNSPLHF.

The chain has TRBV6-5 and TRBJ1-2; tentative D call: TRBD1 (5 bases). The CDR3 is 12 amino acids. CDR1 is MNHEY, CDR2 SVGAGI, per germline. V lost 4 bases, J lost 4 bases, and 7 bases lay in between. CDR3 sequence (DNA): TGTGCCAGCAGTTCGACAGCCTATGGCTACACCTTC. As protein: CASSSTAYGYTF.

The gene calls are TRBV2 and TRBJ1-3; the D gene is possibly TRBD1 (5 bases). This CDR3 contains 13 residues. V was pared by 10 bases and J by 1 base, with 11 bases between. Germline V gives CDR1 SNHLY, CDR2 FYNNEI. The CDR3 bases are TGTGCCATGGGGGGGGAATCTGGAAACACCATATATTTT. Its protein product is CAMGGESGNTIYF. Filled out from reference TRBV2 and TRBJ1-3, the complete variable domain reads EPEVTQTPSHQVTQMGQEVILRCVPISNHLYFYWYRQILGQKVEFLVSFYNNEISEKSEIFDDQFSVERPDGSNFTLKIRSTKLEDSAMYFCAMGGESGNTIYFGEGSWLTVV.

The CDR3 region has the DNA TGTGCCAGCAGCGTAGCTTCGGTCTTGAACACTGAAGCTTTCTTT. Its protein is CASSVASVLNTEAFF. V gene TRBV9 combines with J gene TRBJ1-1, with D uncertain. Germline values: CDR1 SGDLS, CDR2 YYNGEE. CDR3 length: 15 residues. Trimming shortened V by 0 bases and J by 0 bases, and 9 bases separated the two germline ends.

The chain has TRBV20-1 and TRBJ1-2; D is unresolved. Trimming took 3 bases from V and 5 from J, leaving 4 bases between them. Germline V gene lookup returns CDR1 DFQATT and CDR2 SNEGSKA (reference sequence). The CDR3 is 10 amino acids. The CDR3 here is CSASHYGYTF. Written as DNA, the CDR3 is TGCAGTGCTAGCCATTATGGCTACACCTTC.

The V call is TRBV7-3, the J call TRBJ2-2; maybe TRBD1 (5 bases). The CDR3 totals 13 residues. The V end was cut by 5 bases, the J end by 6 bases, with 10 bases between. The germline V gene has CDR1 SGHTA and CDR2 FQGTGA. CDR3 in DNA: TGTGCCAGCAGCATCCAGGGTTCCGGGGAGCTGTTTTTT. This codes for CASSIQGSGELFF.

This chain uses TRBV5-8 with TRBJ1-2; no reliable D call. CDR1 and CDR2 (germline): SGHTS, YDEGEE. The CDR3 sequence is 14 residues long. Trimming pared 4 bases from V and 0 bases from J, leaving 10 bases between. Here the CDR3 DNA reads TGTGCCAGCAGCCAAAAGGACTCTAACTATGGCTACACCTTC. It encodes CASSQKDSNYGYTF.